The next 24 T cell receptor beta chains were all read from a single sample in a study of graft-versus-host responses after intestinal transplantation. Their cognate antigens are unknown. The repertoire was sequenced with immunoSEQ multiplex PCR; TCRdb's copy has only in-frame clones and lacks some. The data show some 85,000 clones, around 90% seen once. The starting material was unstimulated CD8+ T cells sorted from spleen or lymph node cells, obtained before transplant. These TCRs come from a human donor who was the organ donor for an intestinal transplant.

J is TRBJ2-3 and V is TRBV5-1, with D perhaps matching TRBD2 (5 bases). Per germline, CDR1 SGHRS and CDR2 YFSETQ. The length of the CDR3 is 14 residues. Trimming took 5 bases from V and 3 from J, leaving 13 bases between them. The chain's CDR3 is CASSSREATDTQYF. CDR3 DNA: TGCGCCAGCAGTTCGAGGGAAGCGACAGATACGCAGTATTTT.

CDR3 amino acids: CASSQRDRVGEQYF. CDR3 bases: TGCGCCAGCAGCCAAAGGGACAGGGTGGGGGAGCAGTACTTC. The chain recombines TRBV4-1 with TRBJ2-7, with TRBD1 matching 9 bases. Per germline, CDR1 MGHRA and CDR2 YSYEKL. The CDR3 is 14 residues long. Trimming cost V 2 bases and J 7 bases; bases outside gene matches: 6.

The V call is TRBV7-9, the J call TRBJ2-3, with 8 positions matching TRBD1. Trimming cost V 3 bases and J 5 bases; bases outside gene matches: 10. Germline CDR1 is SEHNR and CDR2 is FQNEAQ (reference sequence). This CDR3 comprises 16 residues. CDR3 bases: TGTGCCAGCAGCTTCCCGGGACAGGTTAACCAAGATACGCAGTATTTT. This translates into CASSFPGQVNQDTQYF.

This chain links TRBV7-9 with TRBJ2-7; 10 bases fit TRBD2. This CDR3 region has 15 residues. Germline CDR1 SEHNR, CDR2 FQNEAQ (reference sequence). The V and J ends lost 6 bases and 2 bases, in that order; junction bases with no gene match: 7. The CDR3 sequence is CASSSSGGETYEQYF. CDR3 nucleotide sequence: TGTGCCAGCAGTTCTAGCGGGGGCGAGACCTACGAGCAGTACTTC.

This clone was seen just once. The V call is TRBV19, the J call TRBJ1-2; D ambiguous. V lost 3 bases and J lost 0, with 11 bases in between. The CDR3 has 15 amino acids. CDR1 and CDR2 (germline): LNHDA, SQIVND (reference sequence). In nucleotides, the CDR3 is TGTGCCAGTAGTATCTCACAGCTTGCTAACTATGGCTACACCTTC. Its translation is CASSISQLANYGYTF.

The V and J genes are TRBV4-3 and TRBJ2-2, with 7 bases fitting TRBD1. The V gene's germline CDR1 is LGHNA and CDR2 YSLEER. Germline trimming cut 3 bases from V and 4 bases from J; bases unmatched to any gene: 5. This CDR3 is 15 amino acids long. The CDR3 sequence is CASSHGTVLTGELFF. In DNA form, the CDR3 reads TGCGCCAGCAGCCACGGGACAGTTCTCACCGGGGAGCTGTTTTTT.

The chain recombines TRBV5-1 with TRBJ2-7; 14 bases match TRBD2. The CDR3 spans 14 residues. J was trimmed by 4 bases and V by 3 bases; bases with no gene match: 0. CDR1 and CDR2 (germline): SGHRS, YFSETQ. The CDR3 loop reads CASSWTSGGYEQYF. The CDR3 DNA follows: TGCGCCAGCAGCTGGACTAGCGGGGGGTACGAGCAGTACTTC.

The rearrangement uses TRBV4-2 and TRBJ2-5, with TRBD2 identical over 8 bases. CDR3 size: 16 residues. Germline V gene sequence: CDR1 LGHNA, CDR2 YNFKEQ. Trimming at V came to 1 base and at J to 5 bases, leaving 9 bases not matched to a gene. The CDR3 DNA reads TGTGCCAGCAGCCAAGTGATCGGGGGGGCGGGGGAGACCCAGTACTTC. This codes for CASSQVIGGAGETQYF.

The V call is TRBV5-1, the J call TRBJ2-1; D remains unclear. The CDR3 loop spans 17 amino acids. In germline, CDR1 is SGHRS, CDR2 YFSETQ. With 4 bases removed from V and 5 bases from J, the gap between germline ends came to 22 bases. CDR3 in DNA: TGCGCCAGCAGCCCCGACCCACTACCCCTGGCGAACAATGAGCAGTTCTTC. Its protein product is CASSPDPLPLANNEQFF.

The J gene is TRBJ1-1, the V gene TRBV11-2; D perhaps matches TRBD1 (5 bases). The V end was cut by 5 bases, the J end by 7 bases, with 17 bases between. Germline lookup yields CDR1 SGHAT and CDR2 FQNNGV. The CDR3 spans 14 residues. The CDR3 is CASSLGAAGGEAFF. CDR3 in DNA: TGTGCCAGCAGCCTAGGGGCTGCTGGAGGTGAAGCTTTCTTT.

This sequence joins TRBV30 and TRBJ2-2, with D uncertain. Germline CDR1 and CDR2: GTSNPN and SVGIG (reference sequence). CDR3 length equals 12 residues. With 7 bases removed from V and 1 base from J, the gap between germline ends came to 7 bases. Here the CDR3 reads CASHMNTGELFF. CDR3 nucleotides: TGTGCCTCCCACATGAACACCGGGGAGCTGTTTTTT.

This sequence joins TRBV5-6 and TRBJ1-5, with D possibly matching TRBD1 (6 bases). The ends were cut back, 0 bases at V and 3 bases at J, with 16 bases in the middle. The germline gives CDR1 SGHDT, CDR2 YYEEEE. This CDR3 is 17 amino acids long. The CDR3 DNA sequence: TGTGCCAGCAGCTTGGGTCGCACAGGGTGGATCAATCAGCCCCAGCATTTT. The encoded protein is CASSLGRTGWINQPQHF.

This chain uses TRBV4-1 with TRBJ2-7; D is uncertain. Trimming pared 1 base from V and 5 bases from J, leaving 15 bases between. The CDR3 consists of 15 residues. Germline V gene data show CDR1 as MGHRA and CDR2 as YSYEKL. The CDR3 DNA reads as TGCGCCAGCAGCCAAGGGTCGGCAGGCGCCAACGAGCAGTACTTC. This translates into CASSQGSAGANEQYF.

This clone appeared a single time. The chain has TRBV9 and TRBJ2-1, with D unclear. V lost 0 bases and J 0 bases, leaving 13 bases between the germline ends. Germline-derived CDR1 and CDR2 are SGDLS and YYNGEE. The CDR3 contains 17 residues. This CDR3 reads CASSVGALISSYNEQFF. In nucleotides, the CDR3 is TGTGCCAGCAGCGTAGGGGCCCTAATAAGCTCCTACAATGAGCAGTTCTTC.

CDR3: CASSLTGDYGYTF. Written as DNA, the CDR3 is TGTGCCAGCAGCTTGACAGGGGACTATGGCTACACCTTC. The chain links TRBV7-9 to TRBJ1-2, with 8 bases fitting TRBD1. This CDR3 region has 13 residues. CDR1 is SEHNR and CDR2 is FQNEAQ in the germline V gene (reference sequence). Losses at the gene ends were 3 bases for V and 3 bases for J; bases not matched to a gene: 0.

This rearrangement joins TRBV4-3 to TRBJ2-5; TRBD2 aligns across 9 bases. The CDR3 runs 15 residues. CDR1 LGHNA and CDR2 YSLEER come from the germline V gene. After removal of 4 bases from V and 5 bases from J, the junction contained 8 bases not matched to a gene. CDR3 residues: CASSPFLAGVETQYF. CDR3 DNA sequence: TGCGCCAGCAGCCCCTTTTTAGCGGGGGTTGAGACCCAGTACTTC.

The CDR3 reads CASSVDGGRYGYTF. DNA for the CDR3: TGTGCCAGCAGCGTAGACGGGGGGAGGTACGGCTACACCTTC. The chain combines TRBV9 with TRBJ1-2; maybe TRBD1 (5 bases). Germline CDR1 reads SGDLS; CDR2 reads YYNGEE. V gave up 0 bases and J gave up 8 bases, with 14 bases separating them. The CDR3 spans 14 residues.

This clone was detected only a few times. The chain uses TRBV5-4 and TRBJ1-1; D may be TRBD1 (6 bases). The CDR3 runs 14 residues. Trimming left V 2 bases short and J 1 base short, with 9 bases between. Germline loops: CDR1 SGHNT, CDR2 YYREEE (reference sequence). CDR3 bases: TGTGCCAGCAGCTTACAAGGGGGGAACACTGAAGCTTTCTTT. Translation: CASSLQGGNTEAFF.

This clone was recorded once. The J gene is TRBJ2-1, the V gene TRBV9; 9 bases map to TRBD2. The CDR3 extends over 16 amino acids. The J segment lost 7 bases and the V segment lost 2 bases, leaving 10 bases of the junction unmatched. CDR1 and CDR2 from the germline V gene are SGDLS and YYNGEE. The DNA of the CDR3 is TGTGCCAGCAGCGTTAGCGGGGGTTTCCTACTGAATGAGCAGTTCTTC. Protein: CASSVSGGFLLNEQFF.

The V call is TRBV30, the J call TRBJ2-6; weak D call: TRBD1 (6 bases). Germline CDR1 and CDR2: GTSNPN and SVGIG (reference sequence). The CDR3 loop spans 14 amino acids. Between the trimmed V and J ends, which lost 3 bases and 4 bases, there was a span of 10 bases. The CDR3 protein is CAWRAGAGANVLTF. The DNA for the CDR3 is TGTGCCTGGAGGGCAGGGGCCGGGGCCAACGTCCTGACTTTC.

This chain links TRBV7-3 with TRBJ1-1; no reliable D call. V lost 1 base and J lost 1, with 10 bases in between. The germline gives CDR1 SGHTA, CDR2 FQGTGA. This CDR3 is 15 amino acids long. The CDR3 loop is CASSLNGAPNTEAFF. Written as DNA, the CDR3 is TGTGCCAGCAGCTTAAATGGTGCGCCGAACACTGAAGCTTTCTTT.

The chain joins TRBV9 to TRBJ2-5, with 11 bases matching TRBD2. The DNA end is more similar to TRBJ2-7, so the J call may be wrong. The CDR3 sequence is 14 residues long. CDR1 is SGDLS, CDR2 YYNGEE, per germline. CDR3 in DNA: TGTGCCAGCAGCGTAGGACTAGCGGGGTACGAGCAGTACTTC. As protein: CASSVGLAGYEQYF.

The rearrangement joins TRBV9 to TRBJ1-2; 11 bases line up with TRBD1. CDR1 is SGDLS, CDR2 YYNGEE, per germline. The V and J ends lost 4 bases and 6 bases, in that order; junction bases with no gene match: 8. The CDR3 has 15 residues. CDR3: CASSLTGQGADGYTF. For the CDR3, the DNA is TGTGCCAGCAGCCTAACCGGACAGGGGGCAGATGGCTACACCTTC.

The count of this clone is one. The V call is TRBV28, the J call TRBJ2-7; 8 bases match TRBD2. CDR3 length equals 15 residues. Germline V gene sequence: CDR1 MDHEN, CDR2 SYDVKM. The V segment lost 10 bases and the J segment 3 bases; nucleotides outside the gene matches: 14. The CDR3 DNA is TGTGCCACCTCTCGCCGGGGACTAGGGCGCTACGAGCAGTACTTC. Its protein product is CATSRRGLGRYEQYF.